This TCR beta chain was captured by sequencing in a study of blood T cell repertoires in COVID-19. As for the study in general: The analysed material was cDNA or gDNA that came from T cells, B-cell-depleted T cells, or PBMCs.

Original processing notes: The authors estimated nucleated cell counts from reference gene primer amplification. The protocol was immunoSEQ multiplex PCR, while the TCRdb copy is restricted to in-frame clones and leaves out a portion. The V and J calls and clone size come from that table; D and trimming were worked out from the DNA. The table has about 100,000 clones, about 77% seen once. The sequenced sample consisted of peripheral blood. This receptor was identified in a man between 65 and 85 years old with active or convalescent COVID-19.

For the CDR3, the DNA is TGTGCCAGTATGCGGCCTAGCACAGATACGCAGTATTTT. This translates into CASMRPSTDTQYF. This chain connects TRBV19 to TRBJ2-3, with D unresolved. The ends were cut back, 7 bases at V and 0 bases at J, with 8 bases in the middle. CDR1 and CDR2 (germline): LNHDA, SQIVND (reference sequence). The CDR3 covers 13 residues. Filled out from reference TRBV19 and TRBJ2-3, the complete variable domain reads DGGITQSPKYLFRKEGQNVTLSCEQNLNHDAMYWYRQDPGQGLRLIYYSQIVNDFQKGDIAEGYSVSREKKESFPLTVTSAQKNPTAFYLCASMRPSTDTQYFGPGTRLTVL.